The 26 T cell receptor beta chains given below trace back to one sample, sequenced in a study of blood T cell repertoires in COVID-19. Assay: immunoSEQ multiplex PCR; the TCRdb copy retains only in-frame clones and omits some. Here the sample spans 100,000 to 150,000 clones, roughly 80% being singletons. The sample consisted of peripheral blood. These receptors all stem from a human donor in a cohort sampled during active COVID-19.

The chain combines TRBV5-1 with TRBJ2-2; 7 bases are a match to TRBD1. Germline CDR1 is SGHRS and CDR2 is YFSETQ. The ends lost 4 bases at V and 0 bases at J; junction bases unmatched: 3. The CDR3 totals 15 residues. For the CDR3, the DNA is TGCGCCAGCAGCCCCGACAGGGCGAACACCGGGGAGCTGTTTTTT. It yields the protein CASSPDRANTGELFF.

This chain links TRBV9 with TRBJ2-1, with 8 positions matching TRBD2. This CDR3 comprises 15 residues. V dropped 0 bases and J dropped 7; count of bases not matched to a gene: 6. Per germline, CDR1 SGDLS and CDR2 YYNGEE. The CDR3 spells CASSVDSGGWNEQFF. The CDR3 DNA follows: TGTGCCAGCAGCGTAGACAGCGGGGGCTGGAATGAGCAGTTCTTC.

The chain recombines TRBV15 with TRBJ2-2; TRBD1 is a possible D gene (5 bases). Germline CDR1 reads LNHNV; CDR2 reads YYDKDF (reference sequence). This CDR3 comprises 16 residues. Trimming took 3 bases from V and 1 from J, leaving 12 bases between them. CDR3 residues: CATSSGWQGNTGELFF. In DNA, the CDR3 is TGTGCCACCAGCAGTGGATGGCAGGGGAACACCGGGGAGCTGTTTTTT.

The rearrangement links TRBV2 to TRBJ1-2; D unresolved. The CDR3 is 12 amino acids. Germline-derived CDR1 and CDR2 are SNHLY and FYNNEI. Trimming stripped 1 base from V and 2 bases from J, with 2 bases between. The CDR3 sequence is CASSEVNYGYTF. The DNA of the CDR3 is TGTGCCAGCAGTGAAGTAAACTATGGCTACACCTTC.

The chain couples TRBV30 to TRBJ2-1; 8 nucleotides align to TRBD2. This CDR3 region has 13 residues. V dropped 4 bases and J dropped 9; count of bases not matched to a gene: 8. The germline V gene encodes CDR1 GTSNPN and CDR2 SVGIG (reference sequence). The CDR3 region is CAWTREAGGEQFF. For the CDR3, the DNA is TGTGCCTGGACCCGCGAGGCGGGAGGTGAGCAGTTCTTC.

The chain couples TRBV4-1 to TRBJ2-1, with 11 bases matching TRBD2. The CDR3 is made up of 17 amino acids. The germline V gene has CDR1 MGHRA and CDR2 YSYEKL. Trimming took 4 bases from V and 4 from J; bases not matched to a gene: 9. CDR3 residues: CASSRIPTSGGYNEQFF. The CDR3 coding sequence is TGCGCCAGCAGCCGTATCCCCACTAGCGGGGGTTACAATGAGCAGTTCTTC.

The chain is built from TRBV13 and TRBJ1-1, with 10 bases aligning to TRBD1. The CDR3 spans 15 residues. Germline V gives CDR1 PRHDT, CDR2 FYEKMQ (reference sequence). V lost 3 bases, J lost 0 bases, and 1 base stayed unmatched. In DNA, the CDR3 is TGTGCCAGCAGCTTCGGGACAGGGGTGAACACTGAAGCTTTCTTT. It is translated as CASSFGTGVNTEAFF.

The chain employs TRBV20-1 and TRBJ2-7; TRBD2 aligns across 7 bases. Germline assignment: CDR1 DFQATT and CDR2 SNEGSKA (reference sequence). This CDR3 is 17 amino acids long. V gave up 3 bases and J gave up 4 bases; unmatched junction bases: 18. CDR3 in amino acids: CSASAPAERGELYEQYF. CDR3 nucleotide sequence: TGCAGTGCTAGTGCCCCAGCAGAGCGGGGAGAACTATACGAGCAGTACTTC.

The genes are TRBV7-2 and TRBJ2-3, with D perhaps TRBD1 (5 bases). V dropped 8 bases and J dropped 3 bases, with 15 bases sitting between them. Germline V gene data show CDR1 as SGHTA and CDR2 as FQGNSA. This CDR3 spans 14 amino acids. The CDR3 is CASGLGQGTDTQYF. The CDR3 DNA is TGTGCCAGCGGGTTGGGGCAGGGTACAGATACGCAGTATTTT.

This chain uses TRBV5-5 with TRBJ1-5; maybe TRBD1 (6 bases). This CDR3 has 15 amino acids. Germline V gene sequence: CDR1 SGHKS, CDR2 YYEKEE (reference sequence). Trimming stripped 1 base from V and 0 bases from J, with 8 bases between. The CDR3 reads CASSLRQASNQPQHF. The CDR3, as DNA: TGTGCCAGCAGCTTGCGACAGGCTAGCAATCAGCCCCAGCATTTT. The full variable domain, its missing parts supplied by reference TRBV5-5 and TRBJ1-5, is DAGVTQSPTHLIKTRGQQVTLRCSPISGHKSVSWYQQVLGQGPQFIFQYYEKEERGRGNFPDRFSARQFPNYSSELNVNALLLGDSALYLCASSLRQASNQPQHFGDGTRLSIL.

The chain links TRBV3-1 (or the pseudogene TRBV3-2) to TRBJ2-1, with 10 positions matching TRBD2. V was clipped by 2 bases and J by 10 bases; unmatched bases: 11. Germline V gene data show CDR1 as LGHDT and CDR2 as YNNKEL (reference sequence). The CDR3 length is 16 residues. The CDR3 bases are TGTGCCAGCAGCCAAAGGCAAGCGGGAGGGCCCCGGGAGCAGTTCTTC. Translating it yields CASSQRQAGGPREQFF.

This clone was seen just once. This sequence joins TRBV5-4 and TRBJ1-1; 8 nucleotides agree with TRBD1. CDR3 length equals 16 residues. V gave up 1 base and J gave up 2 bases; unmatched junction bases: 7. Germline CDR1 is SGHNT and CDR2 is YYREEE (reference sequence). In nucleotides, the CDR3 is TGTGCCAGCAGCTTGTTCCGTGGGACAGGCAACACTGAAGCTTTCTTT. This gives the protein CASSLFRGTGNTEAFF.

V usage is TRBV7-8 and J usage is TRBJ1-6; D is ambiguous. CDR1 and CDR2 (germline): SGHVS, FQNEAQ. With 5 bases removed from V and 4 bases from J, the gap between germline ends came to 12 bases. The CDR3 has 15 residues. CDR3 sequence reads: CASSPGENYNSPLHF. The CDR3 coding sequence is TGTGCCAGCAGCCCCGGAGAGAATTATAATTCACCCCTCCACTTT.

This clone has just a few counts. The V gene is TRBV7-3, the J gene TRBJ2-1; 13 nucleotides agree with TRBD2. Trimming at V came to 4 bases and at J to 14 bases, leaving 5 bases not matched to a gene. There are 13 residues in the CDR3. The germline gives CDR1 SGHTA, CDR2 FQGTGA. This CDR3 reads CASSSTSGGVKFF. CDR3 coding DNA: TGTGCCAGCAGCTCCACTAGCGGGGGGGTGAAGTTCTTC.

The chain uses TRBV4-1 and TRBJ2-5; 13 bases align to TRBD2. The CDR3 has 16 residues. Germline lookup yields CDR1 MGHRA and CDR2 YSYEKL. Trimming took 3 bases from V and 5 from J; bases not matched to a gene: 6. In nucleotides, the CDR3 is TGCGCCAGCAGCCACGAGGGACTAGCGGGGACCGAGACCCAGTACTTC. Translating gives CASSHEGLAGTETQYF.

The gene calls are TRBV5-1 and TRBJ2-2; the match to TRBD1 covers 10 bases. This CDR3 has 17 residues. Germline V gene data show CDR1 as SGHRS and CDR2 as YFSETQ. Germline trimming cut 0 bases from V and 4 bases from J; bases unmatched to any gene: 6. The DNA for the CDR3 is TGCGCCAGCAGCTTGGTTGACAGGGGGCCCGGCACCGGGGAGCTGTTTTTT. Residues: CASSLVDRGPGTGELFF.

J is TRBJ2-6 and V is TRBV7-9, with D tentatively TRBD2 (6 bases). Germline CDR1 is SEHNR and CDR2 is FQNEAQ (reference sequence). The CDR3 length is 14 residues. Trimming left V 7 bases short and J 5 bases short, with 12 bases between. This chain's CDR3 is CASTLRGRANVLTF. CDR3 coding DNA: TGTGCCAGCACCCTCCGCGGGAGGGCCAACGTCCTGACTTTC.

For this clone: The junction departs from germline at one end; a sequencing error may be responsible. This chain's CDR3 is CAIPRDKEQFF. CDR3 sequence (DNA): TGTGCCATTCCCAGGGACAAGGAGCAGTTCTTC. The chain joins TRBV2 to TRBJ2-1, with a tentative D call TRBD1 (6 bases). Germline V gene sequence: CDR1 SNHLY, CDR2 FYNNEI. This CDR3 is 11 amino acids long.

V and J are TRBV4-3 and TRBJ1-2; possibly TRBD1 for D (6 bases). The germline V gene encodes CDR1 LGHNA and CDR2 YSLEER. This CDR3 is 14 amino acids long. Trimming shortened V by 0 bases and J by 4 bases, and 9 bases separated the two germline ends. This CDR3 is CASSQESGAYGYTF. CDR3 nucleotide sequence: TGCGCCAGCAGCCAAGAGTCAGGGGCCTATGGCTACACCTTC.

The V and J genes are TRBV27 and TRBJ2-5, with 8 bases aligning to TRBD2. The CDR3 extends over 15 amino acids. The germline V gene encodes CDR1 MNHEY and CDR2 SMNVEV (reference sequence). Trimming cost V 5 bases and J 1 base; bases outside gene matches: 6. The CDR3 DNA reads TGTGCCAGCAGTCTCAGGACTAGCCCCCAAGAGACCCAGTACTTC. It specifies CASSLRTSPQETQYF.

With respect to this clone: At one boundary the junction diverges from the germline segment, which might be a read error. V and J are TRBV19 and TRBJ2-3, with 10 bases fitting TRBD1. Germline-derived CDR1 and CDR2 are LNHDA and SQIVND (reference sequence). This CDR3 region has 16 residues. The CDR3 reads CASSLDRGPAPDTQYF. The CDR3 DNA reads as TGTGCCAGTAGTTTAGACAGGGGGCCTGCCCCAGATACGCAGTATTTT.

The chain has TRBV20-1 and TRBJ1-5, with D perhaps TRBD1 (5 bases). The CDR3 extends over 17 amino acids. Trimming left V 3 bases short and J 7 bases short, with 25 bases between. CDR1 is DFQATT and CDR2 is SNEGSKA in the germline V gene (reference sequence). This CDR3 reads CSASDGGRAREGQPQHF. The CDR3 coding sequence is TGCAGTGCTAGTGACGGGGGAAGGGCCAGGGAGGGACAGCCCCAGCATTTT.

The V call is TRBV30, the J call TRBJ1-2, with 10 bases matching TRBD1. V lost 3 bases and J lost 8; bases outside the gene matches: 9. Germline V gene lookup returns CDR1 GTSNPN and CDR2 SVGIG (reference sequence). The CDR3 totals 14 residues. Written as DNA, the CDR3 is TGTGCCTGGAGCCAAGACAGGGGGCTTGGGGGCTACACCTTC. Amino acids: CAWSQDRGLGGYTF.

The V gene is TRBV7-2, the J gene TRBJ2-2; D gene uncertain. Germline values: CDR1 SGHTA, CDR2 FQGNSA. V shed 2 bases and J shed 4 bases, with 14 bases lying between them. The CDR3 has 16 amino acids. The chain's CDR3 is CASSLFRGTGTGELFF. DNA for the CDR3: TGTGCCAGCAGCTTATTCCGCGGAACCGGCACCGGGGAGCTGTTTTTT.

The CDR3, as DNA: TGTGCCAGCTCAGGGGACAGGGGGCTGGGAGCTTTCTTT. Translation gives CASSGDRGLGAFF. The chain is built from TRBV18 and TRBJ1-1; 12 nucleotides align to TRBD1. Germline-derived CDR1 and CDR2 are KGHSH and LQKENI. The CDR3 spans 13 residues. Germline trimming cut 5 bases from V and 10 bases from J; bases unmatched to any gene: 5.

The chain couples TRBV18 to TRBJ2-6; TRBD2 is a possible D gene (5 bases). The germline gives CDR1 KGHSH, CDR2 LQKENI. The V and J ends lost 4 bases and 0 bases respectively, with 19 bases between them. The CDR3 has 19 amino acids. CDR3 sequence (DNA): TGTGCCAGCTCACTCCTCGCTAGCAGGAAGCCCTCTGGGGCCAACGTCCTGACTTTC. Translating it yields CASSLLASRKPSGANVLTF.